This T cell receptor beta chain came from a study of blood T cell repertoires in COVID-19. Study overall: Whether acute or convalescent, the COVID-19 samples came from the United States, Italy and Spain. The cDNA or gDNA used as material had been derived from T cells, B-cell-depleted T cells, or PBMCs.

A Seattle source enrolled patients during active infection and followed them longitudinally. In the source study's methods: Amplified reference gene primers provided the basis for estimating nucleated cell counts. Data came from immunoSEQ multiplex PCR; TCRdb stores just in-frame clones and leaves some out. V, J and clone size are those of that table, while D and trimming were read from the DNA. Seen here are 200,000 to 250,000 clones, 85% observed once, and the top ten hold approximately 2.4%. The clonotype comes from a woman aged 70-85 years with COVID-19, enrolled during active disease. The sample was peripheral blood.

CDR3 loop: CASSPPGNRVPYEQYF. The CDR3 DNA is TGTGCCAGCTCACCACCTGGCAACAGGGTCCCGTACGAGCAGTACTTC. The gene calls are TRBV18 and TRBJ2-7; perhaps TRBD1 as D (6 bases). The ends were cut back, 0 bases at V and 4 bases at J, with 16 bases in the middle. This CDR3 has 16 amino acids. CDR1 KGHSH and CDR2 LQKENI come from the germline V gene.